One sample yielded the 22 T cell receptor beta chains listed below, sequenced in a study of cytomegalovirus exposure and HLA in healthy donors. PCR primers comprised 60 Vbeta and 13 Jbeta primers. TCRdb keeps only in-frame clones here, not all; method: immunoSEQ multiplex PCR. Among under 200,000 clones listed, over 70% were seen once. Sequenced sample: PBMCs. The source is a woman aged 40 to 49 in good health and CMV-seropositive.

This sequence joins TRBV2 and TRBJ2-3; 7 bases fit TRBD2. The CDR3 has 15 residues. The ends lost 6 bases at V and 1 base at J; junction bases unmatched: 7. The germline gives CDR1 SNHLY, CDR2 FYNNEI. The CDR3 coding sequence is TGTGCCAGCAGGACGGCGGCGGGGGGCACAGATACGCAGTATTTT. Translated, it gives CASRTAAGGTDTQYF. The full variable domain, rest sourced from reference TRBV2 and TRBJ2-3, is EPEVTQTPSHQVTQMGQEVILRCVPISNHLYFYWYRQILGQKVEFLVSFYNNEISEKSEIFDDQFSVERPDGSNFTLKIRSTKLEDSAMYFCASRTAAGGTDTQYFGPGTRLTVL.

The gene calls are TRBV6-4 and TRBJ1-5, with D uncertain. The CDR3 runs 13 residues. From germline, CDR1 is MRHNA and CDR2 SNTAGT. V was clipped by 4 bases and J by 4 bases, with 8 bases between them. CDR3 amino acids: CASSAEGNQPQHF. CDR3 nucleotide sequence: TGTGCCAGCAGTGCCGAGGGAAATCAGCCCCAGCATTTT.

This clone was seen a few times. The rearrangement links TRBV13 to TRBJ1-3, with 7 bases identical to TRBD1. CDR1 is PRHDT and CDR2 is FYEKMQ in the germline V gene (reference sequence). V trimming: 4 bases; J trimming: 4 bases; junction bases outside the gene matches: 7. The CDR3 length is 15 residues. The CDR3 DNA reads TGTGCCAGCAGCTCGGGACAGCTCCTCGGAAACACCATATATTTT. It yields the protein CASSSGQLLGNTIYF.

CDR3 amino acids: CASRNQPGVGGYTF. The CDR3 bases are TGTGCCAGCAGGAACCAACCAGGGGTCGGGGGCTACACCTTC. The chain uses TRBV6-5 and TRBJ1-2; D may be TRBD1 (6 bases). This CDR3 is built from 14 residues. With 6 bases removed from V and 8 bases from J, the gap between germline ends came to 19 bases. Per germline, CDR1 MNHEY and CDR2 SVGAGI.

V usage is TRBV28 and J usage is TRBJ1-5; 9 nucleotides line up with TRBD1. CDR3 length: 13 amino acids. Germline V gene data show CDR1 as MDHEN and CDR2 as SYDVKM. The V gene end was trimmed by 8 bases and the J gene end by 3 bases; junction bases not matched to a gene: 2. The CDR3 nucleotides are TGTGCCAGCTGGACAGGGGACAATCAGCCCCAGCATTTT. The encoded protein is CASWTGDNQPQHF.

The table lists this clone with a few counts. The V and J genes are TRBV9 and TRBJ1-1, with D perhaps matching TRBD1 (5 bases). The germline V gene has CDR1 SGDLS and CDR2 YYNGEE. V lost 0 bases to trimming and J lost 3 bases, with 12 bases between them. This CDR3 has 15 amino acids. The CDR3 DNA reads as TGTGCCAGCAGCGTAGTGGCAGGGATGGACACTGAAGCTTTCTTT. Its protein product is CASSVVAGMDTEAFF. Full variable domain (outside the CDR3, taken from reference TRBV9 and TRBJ1-1): DSGVTQTPKHLITATGQRVTLRCSPRSGDLSVYWYQQSLDQGLQFLIQYYNGEERAKGNILERFSAQQFPDLHSELNLSSLELGDSALYFCASSVVAGMDTEAFFGQGTRLTVV.

In the case of this clone: Its ends do not fully match the called genes, so a read error is possible. V usage is TRBV7-9 and J usage is TRBJ2-7; TRBD1 might be the D (7 bases). The CDR3 has 16 amino acids. Germline lookup yields CDR1 SEHNR and CDR2 FQNEAQ (reference sequence). CDR3 loop: CSSSLAQGGIWDEQYF. CDR3 sequence (DNA): TGTTCCAGCAGCTTAGCTCAGGGGGGTATATGGGACGAGCAGTACTTC. The whole variable domain, filled in from reference TRBV7-9 and TRBJ2-7, reads DTGVSQNPRHKITKRGQNVTFRCDPISEHNRLYWYRQTLGQGPEFLTYFQNEAQLEKSRLLSDRFSAERPKGSFSTLEIQRTEQGDSAMYLCSSSLAQGGIWDEQYFGPGTRLTVT.

The V gene is TRBV6-5, the J gene TRBJ2-7, with 7 bases lining up with TRBD1. Germline lookup yields CDR1 MNHEY and CDR2 SVGAGI. J lost 2 bases, V lost 6 bases, and 7 bases had no gene match. The CDR3 has 14 amino acids. The CDR3 nucleotides are TGTGCCAGCAGGCAACAGGGGCGGCCCTACGAGCAGTACTTC. Encoded protein: CASRQQGRPYEQYF.

The rearrangement joins TRBV5-1 to TRBJ1-2, with 10 bases fitting TRBD1. There are 14 residues in the CDR3. In germline, CDR1 is SGHRS, CDR2 YFSETQ. The trim removed 4 bases at V and 7 bases at J, leaving 7 bases unmatched. CDR3 nucleotides: TGCGCCAGCAGCCTCGGGACAGGGGCGTTTGGCTACACCTTC. This encodes CASSLGTGAFGYTF.

This clone was counted only a few times. The chain recombines TRBV5-1 with TRBJ2-3; 9 bases map to TRBD1. V gave up 2 bases and J gave up 4 bases; unmatched junction bases: 5. This CDR3 spans 15 amino acids. The germline V gene has CDR1 SGHRS and CDR2 YFSETQ. The CDR3 sequence: CASSLQGAGADTQYF. In DNA form, the CDR3 reads TGCGCCAGCAGCTTACAGGGGGCCGGGGCAGATACGCAGTATTTT. Looking up the rest from reference TRBV5-1 and TRBJ2-3 gives the full variable domain: KAGVTQTPRYLIKTRGQQVTLSCSPISGHRSVSWYQQTPGQGLQFLFEYFSETQRNKGNFPGRFSGRQFSNSRSEMNVSTLELGDSALYLCASSLQGAGADTQYFGPGTRLTVL.

The chain combines TRBV6-5 with TRBJ2-1, with 9 bases aligning to TRBD2. The germline V gene has CDR1 MNHEY and CDR2 SVGAGI. This CDR3 has 16 residues. Trimming cost V 2 bases and J 2 bases; bases outside gene matches: 4. The CDR3 is CASSYERGATYNEQFF. Written as DNA, the CDR3 is TGTGCCAGCAGTTACGAGCGGGGGGCCACCTACAATGAGCAGTTCTTC.

The chain uses TRBV27 and TRBJ1-6; D possibly corresponds to TRBD1 (6 bases). With 5 bases removed from V and 6 bases from J, the gap between germline ends came to 11 bases. Germline V lookup: CDR1 MNHEY, CDR2 SMNVEV (reference sequence). The CDR3 covers 14 residues. This chain's CDR3 is CASSPQGSNSPLHF. The CDR3 nucleotides read TGTGCCAGCAGTCCACAGGGTTCTAATTCACCCCTCCACTTT.

The chain couples TRBV18 to TRBJ2-7, with 10 bases lining up with TRBD1. This CDR3 is built from 16 residues. Trimming removed 6 bases from V and 11 bases from J; junction bases left unmatched: 19. Germline CDR1 reads KGHSH; CDR2 reads LQKENI. The CDR3 spells CASSEIRDRGPGVEYF. The CDR3 DNA reads as TGTGCCAGCTCCGAAATACGGGACAGGGGACCAGGAGTGGAGTACTTC.

This rearrangement joins TRBV11-2 to TRBJ2-5; 8 bases fit TRBD1. This CDR3 is 14 amino acids long. Germline V CDR1 and CDR2: SGHAT, FQNNGV. The V and J ends lost 3 bases and 5 bases, in that order; junction bases with no gene match: 5. The CDR3 here is CASSFTQGAETQYF. The CDR3 coding sequence is TGTGCCAGCAGCTTTACCCAGGGGGCGGAGACCCAGTACTTC. The whole variable domain, filled in from reference TRBV11-2 and TRBJ2-5, reads EAGVAQSPRYKIIEKRQSVAFWCNPISGHATLYWYQQILGQGPKLLIQFQNNGVVDDSQLPKDRFSAERLKGVDSTLKIQPAKLEDSAVYLCASSFTQGAETQYFGPGTRLLVL.

This rearrangement joins TRBV25-1 to TRBJ1-2; TRBD1 might be the D (5 bases). There are 15 residues in the CDR3. Trimming shortened V by 1 base and J by 4 bases, and 13 bases separated the two germline ends. CDR1 and CDR2 from the germline V gene are MGHDK and SYGVNS. This chain's CDR3 is CASSESAGLGYGYTF. The CDR3, as DNA: TGTGCCAGCAGTGAATCGGCAGGGTTGGGCTATGGCTACACCTTC.

CDR3 coding DNA: TGTGCCAGCAGCACCCGACACGCTGGGGCCAACGTCCTGACTTTC. Translated, it gives CASSTRHAGANVLTF. The genes are TRBV5-4 and TRBJ2-6, with D uncertain. The CDR3 runs to 15 residues. V dropped 4 bases and J dropped 2 bases, with 10 bases sitting between them. Germline V lookup: CDR1 SGHNT, CDR2 YYREEE (reference sequence).

A few counts support this clone. The chain links TRBV30 to TRBJ1-2; D is unclear. The CDR3 sequence is 14 residues long. Germline V gene sequence: CDR1 GTSNPN, CDR2 SVGIG (reference sequence). V lost 3 bases and J lost 6, with 17 bases in between. The CDR3 loop reads CAWSRRRTADGYTF. CDR3 bases: TGTGCCTGGAGCCGGAGGCGGACGGCCGATGGCTACACCTTC.

J is TRBJ2-7 and V is TRBV5-4, with 9 positions matching TRBD2. This CDR3 region has 15 residues. After removal of 5 bases from V and 5 bases from J, the junction contained 11 bases not matched to a gene. Germline CDR1 is SGHNT and CDR2 is YYREEE (reference sequence). In DNA form, the CDR3 reads TGTGCCAGCAGTTTTAGCGGGGGATTTGCTAACGAGCAGTACTTC. Protein sequence: CASSFSGGFANEQYF.

As to this clone: This likely comes from a read error, as the CDR3 has no conserved phenylalanine or tryptophan at its end. The rearrangement joins TRBV4-1 to TRBJ1-1; the D gene is possibly TRBD1 (5 bases). V lost 3 bases and J 6 bases, leaving 17 bases between the germline ends. Germline V gene lookup returns CDR1 MGHRA and CDR2 YSYEKL. This CDR3 is built from 15 residues. The CDR3 sequence: CASSQENQGVAEAFL. As DNA, the CDR3 is TGCGCCAGCAGCCAGGAGAATCAGGGTGTTGCTGAAGCTTTCCTT.

The chain combines TRBV18 with TRBJ2-1; D possibly corresponds to TRBD2 (5 bases). The CDR3 spans 15 residues. Germline V gene data show CDR1 as KGHSH and CDR2 as LQKENI. V lost 2 bases to trimming and J lost 7 bases, with 15 bases between them. CDR3 protein: CASSPRDTRGNEQFF. The CDR3 coding sequence is TGTGCCAGCTCACCAAGAGACACCCGGGGTAATGAGCAGTTCTTC.

This chain connects TRBV9 to TRBJ2-1; no clear D gene. CDR1 is SGDLS, CDR2 YYNGEE, per germline. CDR3 length: 14 amino acids. Trimming removed 0 bases at V and 6 bases at J, with 10 bases between. As DNA, the CDR3 is TGTGCCAGCAGCGTAGATATCTCACTCAATGAGCAGTTCTTC. It encodes CASSVDISLNEQFF.

V is TRBV9 and J is TRBJ2-1; TRBD2 matches at 15 bases. Germline V gene sequence: CDR1 SGDLS, CDR2 YYNGEE. Trimming took 0 bases from V and 2 from J; bases not matched to a gene: 3. This CDR3 is 18 amino acids long. DNA for the CDR3: TGTGCCAGCAGCGTAGGGACTAGCGGGGGGGCCCCCTACAATGAGCAGTTCTTC. It is translated as CASSVGTSGGAPYNEQFF. The whole variable domain, remainder taken from reference TRBV9 and TRBJ2-1, is DSGVTQTPKHLITATGQRVTLRCSPRSGDLSVYWYQQSLDQGLQFLIQYYNGEERAKGNILERFSAQQFPDLHSELNLSSLELGDSALYFCASSVGTSGGAPYNEQFFGPGTRLTVL.